This paragraph reports one T cell receptor beta chain. What it binds is not known. The junction differs from germline at one of its ends, possibly a read error. These data originate in a study of OX40 agonist ivuxolimab in advanced cancers. Study-wide findings and caveats: Individuals who were partial responders at 0.1-3.0 mg/kg had clonal expansion that ranked among the lowest.

TCRdb's copy holds only in-frame clones and misses some; the assay was immunoSEQ multiplex PCR. The data show tens of thousands of clones, with almost 85% seen just once and around 2% held by the top ten. CDR1 is SQVTM, CDR2 ANQGSEA, per germline. The CDR3 runs to 14 residues. The V and J genes are TRBV29-1 and TRBJ2-2; 8 bases are a match to TRBD1. The sequence was collected from an adult with an advanced solid tumor such as melanoma, head and neck, liver or kidney cancer. The specimen comprised CD4+ or CD8+ T cells sorted from blood, sampled in a trial of the OX40 agonist ivuxolimab. The CDR3 bases are TGCAGCGCACTATCAGGGGGCGAAACCCGGGGAGCTGTTTTT. It translates to CSALSGGETRGAVF.